These T cell receptor beta chains were read from a single sample in a study of glioma-infiltrating T cells. Via MiXCR, TCRdb re-called the multiplex PCR reads, giving one row per CDR3 protein. Of a few hundred thousand distinct CDR3 sequences listed, about two fifths are singletons. Sequences were obtained from glioma tissue, nonneoplastic brain tissue, or PBMCs (not recorded which). The origin of the receptors is a human donor with low-grade glioma or glioblastoma, undergoing nonglioma brain surgery, or in good health (not recorded which). The CDR3 runs from the conserved cysteine through the conserved F or W. The order of the fields is clone size, J gene, D gene, V gene, CDR3 length, CDR3 DNA, CDR3 protein. A D gene is named only where the DNA matches it firmly. Expanded clones get a size class; other rows say once, few or many, or leave the size out.

- | TRBJ2-3 | - | TRBV7-2 | 11 | TGTGCCAGCAGCCAAGGGGAGGCGCAGTATTTT | CASSQGEAQYF
- | TRBJ2-1 | - | TRBV15 | 17 | TGTGCCACCAGCAGTCCCCAGGGGGGGACATTAATGAATGAGCAGTTCTTC | CATSSPQGGTLMNEQFF
- | TRBJ2-5 | - | TRBV2 | 13 | TGTGCCAGCAGTGCATTAGAACTGGGGACCCAGTACTTC | CASSALELGTQYF
many | TRBJ1-4 | - | TRBV6-5 | 16 | TGTGCCAGCAGTTATGGTCAGAGAGCAACTAATGAAAAACTGTTTTTT | CASSYGQRATNEKLFF
many | TRBJ1-2 | TRBD1 | TRBV7-9 | 14 | TGTGCCAGCAGCTCAACAGGGGAGAGGAATGGCTACACCTTC | CASSSTGERNGYTF
many | TRBJ2-7 | TRBD1 | TRBV27 | 14 | TGTGCCAGCAGTTTATCGGGACAGATCCACGAGCAGTACTTC | CASSLSGQIHEQYF
few | TRBJ2-7 | TRBD1 | TRBV4-3 | 19 | TGCGCCAGCAGCCGAACAACGCCCTCAGCCGGGACAGTGGCCTACGAGCAGTACTTC | CASSRTTPSAGTVAYEQYF
many | TRBJ1-1 | - | TRBV25-1 | 14 | TGTGCCAGCAGTTCGAGACGGAGGAACACTGAAGCTTTCTTT | CASSSRRRNTEAFF
- | TRBJ1-1 | - | TRBV7-3 | 14 | TGTGCCAGCAGCCCGGGGGCCACGAACACTGAAGCTTTCTTT | CASSPGATNTEAFF
- | TRBJ2-7 | - | TRBV27 | 15 | TGTGCCAGAAGTCACCCACTAGGGGCGTCGGACGAGCAGTACTTC | CARSHPLGASDEQYF
- | TRBJ2-1 | TRBD1 | TRBV20-1 | 15 | TGCAGCGCTAGGAACCCGGGACAGGGTAAGAATGAGCAGTTCTTC | CSARNPGQGKNEQFF
few | TRBJ2-1 | - | TRBV27 | 14 | TGTGCCAGCAGTTTATCTCCGGGGCACAATGAGCAGTTCTTC | CASSLSPGHNEQFF
- | TRBJ2-7 | - | TRBV27 | 14 | TGTGCCAGCGGTTTACCATCTGGTGGGGCAAAGCAGTACTTC | CASGLPSGGAKQYF
many | TRBJ2-3 | TRBD2 | TRBV6-2/TRBV6-3 | 16 | TGTGCCAGCAGTTCACGGGCCCTAGCGGGATCAGATACGCAGTATTTT | CASSSRALAGSDTQYF
- | TRBJ1-2 | - | TRBV6-1 | 12 | TGTGCCAGCAGTGCGGGCACGGGTGGCTACACCTTC | CASSAGTGGYTF
- | TRBJ1-4 | - | TRBV7-2 | 15 | TGTGCCAGCAGCTTAGTTCAGGGGCTAGGTGAAAAACTGTTTTTT | CASSLVQGLGEKLFF
- | TRBJ1-5 | - | TRBV14 | 13 | TGTGCCAGCAGCCAAACCTGGGAGCAGCCCCAGCATTTT | CASSQTWEQPQHF
many | TRBJ2-1 | TRBD1 | TRBV6-2/TRBV6-3 | 16 | TGTGCCAGCACCCGAATGGACAGGGGCCCCTACAATGAGCAGTTCTTC | CASTRMDRGPYNEQFF
many | TRBJ2-3 | - | TRBV7-2 | 15 | TGTGCCAGCAGCTTACAAACAGGGACCACAGATACGCAGTATTTT | CASSLQTGTTDTQYF
many | TRBJ1-3 | - | TRBV27 | 14 | TGTGCCAGCAGTCTAAGGGAGACTGGAAACACCATATATTTT | CASSLRETGNTIYF
- | TRBJ2-7 | - | TRBV6-6 | 13 | TGTGCCAGCAGTTATTCCCCCTCCTACGAGCAGTACTTC | CASSYSPSYEQYF
few | TRBJ1-1 | - | TRBV12-3/TRBV12-4 | 13 | TGTGCCAGCAGCGGCAGGGGCCCCACTGAAGCTTTCTTT | CASSGRGPTEAFF
- | TRBJ1-1 | - | TRBV19 | 19 | TGTGCCAGTAGTATTTACGGGTCTAACTATCCGCTAATGAACACTGAAGCTTTCTTT | CASSIYGSNYPLMNTEAFF
many | TRBJ2-3 | - | TRBV20-1 | 15 | TGCAGTGCTAGACCCTCGGCCGACCGCACAGATACGCAGTATTTT | CSARPSADRTDTQYF
few | TRBJ2-3 | - | TRBV10-3 | 16 | TGTGCCATCAGTGGCCAGGAGGCGAGGGGTTTTGATACGCAGTATTTT | CAISGQEARGFDTQYF
many | TRBJ2-3 | - | TRBV28 | 12 | TGTGCCAGCAGTCCCTTCGGGGTTACGCAGTATTTT | CASSPFGVTQYF
- | TRBJ2-7 | - | TRBV7-6 | 13 | TGTGCCAGCAGCTCTGCCCCCCAGCGGGAGCAGTACTTC | CASSSAPQREQYF
- | TRBJ2-3 | TRBD2 | TRBV5-1 | 16 | TGCGCCAGCAGCCGGATGAGCCGGGAGGGCACAGATACGCAGTATTTT | CASSRMSREGTDTQYF
- | TRBJ2-1 | TRBD1 | TRBV18 | 14 | TGTGCCAGCTCCTGGACAGGGGGCTACAATGAGCAGTTCTTC | CASSWTGGYNEQFF
many | TRBJ1-6 | - | TRBV6-1 | 14 | TGTGCCAGTCGCAGGGCCTCCTATAATTCACCCCTCCACTTT | CASRRASYNSPLHF
- | TRBJ1-5 | - | TRBV2 | 15 | TGTGCCACCAGCAGTTCCCGGGAGGCCGGGGGGCCCCAGCATTTT | CATSSSREAGGPQHF
- | TRBJ2-5 | - | TRBV4-1 | 12 | TGCGCCAGCAACCAAGATGAGGAGACCCAGTACTTC | CASNQDEETQYF
- | TRBJ2-1 | - | TRBV6-2/TRBV6-3 | 17 | TGTGCCAGCAGTTCCCTTTACGTAGGGCGAGGGTACAATGGGCAGTTCTTC | CASSSLYVGRGYNGQFF
- | TRBJ1-5 | - | TRBV4-3 | 14 | TGCGCCAGCAGCCAAGATAGACGCAATCAGCCCCAGCATTTT | CASSQDRRNQPQHF
- | TRBJ2-7 | TRBD2 | TRBV10-3 | 14 | TGTGCCATCAGCCTAGCGGGAGGGGTCTACGAGCAGTACTTC | CAISLAGGVYEQYF
- | TRBJ2-1 | - | TRBV6-2/TRBV6-3 | 15 | TGTGCCAGCACCCCCATCCGGAGCTCCTACAATGAGCAGTTCTTC | CASTPIRSSYNEQFF
few | TRBJ2-7 | TRBD2 | TRBV20-1 | 14 | TGCAGTGCAAGCCGCCTAGCGGACGCCTCCGAGCAGTACTTC | CSASRLADASEQYF
- | TRBJ2-5 | TRBD1 | TRBV27 | 14 | TGTGCCAGCAGTGGTAGGACAGGGGCAGAGACCCAGTACTTC | CASSGRTGAETQYF
- | TRBJ2-5 | TRBD1 | TRBV28 | 13 | TGTGCCAGCAGCAGGGGGTCGGGGGAGACCCAGTACTTC | CASSRGSGETQYF
- | TRBJ2-2 | TRBD1 | TRBV7-2 | 17 | TGTGCCAGCAGCTACCGAAGGACAGGGCGGAACACCGGGGAGCTGTTTTTT | CASSYRRTGRNTGELFF
- | TRBJ1-3 | - | TRBV6-6 | 22 | TGTGCCAGCAGTTACTCGGCGAGGCAGGGGATTGTACGGCTTGCGGATGGAAACACCATATATTTT | CASSYSARQGIVRLADGNTIYF
- | TRBJ1-5 | - | TRBV5-8 | 15 | TGTGCCAGCAGCCCAACCCCCCACTCTAATCAGCCCCAGCATTTT | CASSPTPHSNQPQHF
many | TRBJ2-3 | - | TRBV6-6 | 13 | TGTGCCAGCAGTTACTCCCTACGAGATACGCAGTATTTT | CASSYSLRDTQYF
few | TRBJ1-1 | - | TRBV4-1 | 16 | TGCGCCAGCAGCCAAGGGGGAGGACACTTGAACACTGAAGCTTTCTTT | CASSQGGGHLNTEAFF
few | TRBJ2-2 | - | TRBV4-2 | 16 | TGTGCCAGCAGCCAAGATCCTCAAGGGGGCACCGGGGAGCTGTTTTTT | CASSQDPQGGTGELFF
- | TRBJ2-3 | - | TRBV19 | 16 | TGTGCCAGTAGTTTCTCTACTGGGATCCGGACAGATACGCAGTATTTT | CASSFSTGIRTDTQYF
few | TRBJ2-7 | TRBD2 | TRBV3-1 | 14 | TGTGCCAGCAGCTCACGTGGGGGGGTGGGCGAGCAGTACTTC | CASSSRGGVGEQYF
many | TRBJ2-3 | - | TRBV2 | 17 | TGTGCCAGCAGTTTTCCCCTAGCGTACCCTAGCACAGATACGCAGTATTTT | CASSFPLAYPSTDTQYF
- | TRBJ2-7 | - | TRBV15 | 14 | TGTGCCACTCAGGACCGGACGGATCTTAGGGAGCAGTACTTC | CATQDRTDLREQYF
many | TRBJ1-4 | - | TRBV28 | 14 | TGTGCCAGCAGTGAGACACCGACTAATGAAAAACTGTTTTTT | CASSETPTNEKLFF
many | TRBJ1-2 | TRBD1 | TRBV6-1 | 14 | TGTGCCAGCAACCTGAAAGACAGGGATTATGGCTACACCTTC | CASNLKDRDYGYTF
- | TRBJ1-5 | TRBD1 | TRBV19 | 14 | TGTGCGACCGGGACAGAGAATAGCAATCAGCCCCAGCATTTT | CATGTENSNQPQHF
- | TRBJ2-1 | - | TRBV4-3 | 15 | TGCGCCAGCAGCCGCGGGACGGATCGGCGCTATGAGCAGTTCTTC | CASSRGTDRRYEQFF
few | TRBJ2-3 | TRBD1 | TRBV5-4 | 17 | TGTGCCAGCAGCCTTGGGGGGACAGGGGGGCCCACAGATACGCAGTATTTT | CASSLGGTGGPTDTQYF
- | TRBJ1-1 | TRBD1 | TRBV29-1 | 14 | TGCAGCGTGTTCGACAGGGAAATGAACACTGAAGCTTTCTTT | CSVFDREMNTEAFF
many | TRBJ2-7 | - | TRBV6-6 | 14 | TGTGCCAGCAGTTACGCCGGAGTTTCCTACGAGCAGTACTTC | CASSYAGVSYEQYF
- | TRBJ2-1 | TRBD2 | TRBV18 | 16 | TGTGCCAGCTCACTTCGACTAGCGGTAGGTTTCAATGAGCAGTTCTTC | CASSLRLAVGFNEQFF